The sequence of this TCR beta chain was determined in a study of CD8+ T cells in alopecia areata. Study-wide findings and caveats: Tofacitinib yielded significantly lower scalp clonality and fewer expanded CD8+ clones among the top 100.

Sequencing relied on a cDNA template that was reverse transcribed from extracted RNA. Produced via immunoSEQ multiplex PCR; TCRdb's table is partial and in-frame only. The data show hundreds of thousands of clones, approximately 60% seen once. Treatment here: oral pan-JAK inhibitor, 5-10 mg twice daily. This clone has only a few counts. Its cognate antigen is unknown. Additional DNA sequences in this sample encode the identical CDR3. The TCR comes from a human donor with alopecia areata. Sequenced material: CD4+ T cells sorted from blood, taken at approximately week 52, from a patient treated with tofacitinib.

CDR3 amino acids: CASSPQTDTQYF. The CDR3 coding sequence is TGTGCCAGCTCACCACAGACAGATACGCAGTATTTT. The rearrangement links TRBV18 to TRBJ2-3; the D is unclear. Trimming pared 1 base from V and 3 bases from J, leaving 2 bases between. CDR3 length: 12 amino acids. CDR1 is KGHSH, CDR2 LQKENI, per germline.